This is a list of T cell receptor beta chains from one sample in a study of T-cell reconstitution after alpha-beta-depleted transplantation in children. TCRdb reprocessed the PCR reads with MiXCR, giving one entry per CDR3 protein. Of about 870,000 distinct CDR3 sequences in the sample, around 17% are singletons; the top ten hold approximately 4.5%. This material consisted of PBMCs, mostly from graft donor cells, taken 360 days after TCRalphabeta/CD19-depleted stem cell transplant. The receptor source for this set is a male patient between 10 and 17 years old who had a stem cell transplant for acute lymphoblastic leukemia, so the T cells may come from the graft donor. CDR3s include the opening cysteine and the closing phenylalanine or tryptophan. The D gene is left open where the match is weak. Clone size appears in some rows only: once, few, many, or a class for an expanded clone.

>.|TRBJ2-3|.|TRBV4-1
CASSQEPPSARKNTQYF
TGCGCCAGCAGCCAGGAACCTCCTAGCGCCCGCAAGAATACGCAGTATTTT
>.|TRBJ2-7|.|TRBV7-6
CASSLVVFPYEQYF
TGTGCCAGCAGCTTAGTAGTGTTCCCCTACGAGCAGTACTTC
>.|TRBJ2-1|.|TRBV4-1
CASSQDGRREQFF
TGCGCCAGCAGCCAAGACGGTAGGCGTGAGCAGTTCTTC
>.|TRBJ1-6|many|TRBV25-1
CASSEYKQTVNSPLHF
TGTGCCAGCAGTGAATATAAACAGACTGTGAATTCACCCCTCCACTTT
>.|TRBJ2-5|.|TRBV5-6
CASSLKFGETQYF
TGTGCCAGCAGCTTAAAGTTTGGTGAGACCCAGTACTTC
>.|TRBJ2-7|few|TRBV6-5
CASSYSSRGGSYEQYF
TGTGCCAGCAGTTACTCTTCTAGGGGTGGATCCTACGAGCAGTACTTC
>TRBD1|TRBJ2-7|.|TRBV30
CAWGVGQGLRTYEQYF
TGTGCCTGGGGAGTGGGACAGGGTCTCCGTACCTACGAGCAGTACTTC
>.|TRBJ2-6|.|TRBV11-2
CASSALNSGANVLTF
TGTGCCAGCAGCGCACTAAACTCTGGGGCCAACGTCCTGACTTTC
>.|TRBJ1-1|.|TRBV5-6
CASSLAWSLKNTEAFF
TGTGCCAGCAGCTTGGCCTGGAGTCTTAAAAACACTGAAGCTTTCTTT
>TRBD2|TRBJ2-3|many|TRBV25-1
CASSGTSGDTQYF
TGTGCCAGCAGCGGGACTAGCGGAGATACGCAGTATTTT